The 27 T cell receptor beta chains below come from one sample, sequenced in a study of blood T cell repertoires in COVID-19. Repertoires were generated with immunoSEQ multiplex PCR, while TCRdb's copy carries only in-frame clones and drops some. The repertoire holds just under 150,000 clones, with roughly 89% as singletons. The source material was peripheral blood. Receptor source: a woman aged 45-60 years with acute or convalescent COVID-19.

The chain combines TRBV3-1 (or the pseudogene TRBV3-2) with TRBJ1-1, with D unresolved. V lost 4 bases, J lost 6 bases, and 15 bases lay in between. Germline CDR1 is LGHDT and CDR2 is YNNKEL (reference sequence). This CDR3 comprises 14 residues. CDR3 in DNA: TGTGCCAGCAGCCGTAGAGACTCTGACTCTGAAGCTTTCTTT. Translation: CASSRRDSDSEAFF.

The gene calls are TRBV10-3 and TRBJ2-7; TRBD2 might be the D (7 bases). Germline loops: CDR1 ENHRY, CDR2 SYGVKD. V lost 7 bases and J 5 bases, leaving 18 bases between the germline ends. CDR3 size: 14 residues. The CDR3 region has the DNA TGTGCCATCACTATGGCGGGGGCCGCCCACGAGCAGTACTTC. This codes for CAITMAGAAHEQYF.

V and J are TRBV5-4 and TRBJ2-1; 12 bases map to TRBD1. Trimming at V came to 2 bases and at J to 6 bases, leaving 6 bases not matched to a gene. This CDR3 contains 16 residues. The V gene's germline CDR1 is SGHNT and CDR2 YYREEE (reference sequence). This chain's CDR3 is CASSLPGQGAVNEQFF. DNA of the CDR3: TGTGCCAGCAGCTTACCGGGACAGGGGGCCGTCAATGAGCAGTTCTTC.

V and J are TRBV28 and TRBJ2-1; possible D gene TRBD1, 5 bases. Germline V gene data show CDR1 as MDHEN and CDR2 as SYDVKM. Trimming cost V 2 bases and J 15 bases, with 17 bases left between them. There are 13 residues in the CDR3. The CDR3 bases are TGTGCCAGCAGTTTACCCACAGGTCTTAATAGGTTCTTC. This translates into CASSLPTGLNRFF.

This rearrangement joins TRBV24-1 to TRBJ1-5; 11 positions match TRBD1. CDR3 size: 15 residues. The germline CDR1 and CDR2 sequences are KGHDR and SFDVKD. With 10 bases clipped from V and 2 bases from J, the junction kept 6 bases outside the gene matches. This CDR3 reads CATEPGQGGNQPQHF. The CDR3 nucleotides are TGTGCCACAGAACCGGGACAGGGGGGCAATCAGCCCCAGCATTTT.

This sequence joins TRBV19 and TRBJ2-2; 7 bases are a match to TRBD1. J was trimmed by 3 bases and V by 9 bases; bases with no gene match: 13. Germline lookup yields CDR1 LNHDA and CDR2 SQIVND (reference sequence). This CDR3 is built from 16 residues. The DNA for the CDR3 is TGTGCCAGCTCCGGTGGCGCAACAGGGGACACCGGGGAGCTGTTTTTT. Amino acid sequence: CASSGGATGDTGELFF. Variable domain in full (rest from reference TRBV19 and TRBJ2-2): DGGITQSPKYLFRKEGQNVTLSCEQNLNHDAMYWYRQDPGQGLRLIYYSQIVNDFQKGDIAEGYSVSREKKESFPLTVTSAQKNPTAFYLCASSGGATGDTGELFFGEGSRLTVL.

V usage is TRBV12-3 or TRBV12-4 and J usage is TRBJ1-2; no clear D gene. This CDR3 has 11 residues. V was clipped by 3 bases and J by 8 bases, with 7 bases between them. The CDR3 is CASSLVEGYTF. CDR3 bases: TGTGCCAGCAGTTTGGTTGAGGGCTACACCTTC.

The genes are TRBV4-1 and TRBJ1-1; no clear D gene. The germline V gene encodes CDR1 MGHRA and CDR2 YSYEKL. V was trimmed by 1 base and J by 4 bases, leaving 10 bases between them. The CDR3 totals 14 residues. The CDR3 DNA reads TGCGCCAGCAGCCAAGTGCTGGTAGCCACTGAAGCTTTCTTT. Amino acid sequence: CASSQVLVATEAFF.

This chain joins TRBV27 and TRBJ1-2; TRBD1 matches at 10 bases. With 6 bases clipped from V and 6 bases from J, the junction kept 7 bases outside the gene matches. Germline lookup yields CDR1 MNHEY and CDR2 SMNVEV (reference sequence). CDR3 length: 14 amino acids. The CDR3 sequence: CASSLDRGVDGYTF. The CDR3 DNA reads as TGTGCCAGCAGCCTGGACAGGGGGGTTGATGGCTACACCTTC.

This chain joins TRBV28 and TRBJ2-7; a possible D gene is TRBD2 (5 bases). The V end lost 2 bases, the J end lost 2 bases, and 10 bases lay between the germline ends. This CDR3 is 14 amino acids long. Germline CDR1 reads MDHEN; CDR2 reads SYDVKM. CDR3 region: CASSLEVEAYEQYF. In DNA form, the CDR3 reads TGTGCCAGCAGTTTAGAGGTGGAGGCCTACGAGCAGTACTTC.

The chain carries TRBV7-3 and TRBJ2-3; the match to TRBD2 covers 14 bases. The J segment lost 0 bases and the V segment lost 5 bases, leaving 4 bases of the junction unmatched. The CDR3 has 17 residues. Germline CDR1 SGHTA, CDR2 FQGTGA. In nucleotides, the CDR3 is TGTGCCAGCAGCCCGACTAGCGGGGGGGCTAGCACAGATACGCAGTATTTT. It translates to CASSPTSGGASTDTQYF.

The chain recombines TRBV6-5 with TRBJ2-7, with TRBD1 matching 8 bases. The germline V gene encodes CDR1 MNHEY and CDR2 SVGAGI. The length of the CDR3 is 15 residues. With 5 bases clipped from V and 5 bases from J, the junction kept 11 bases outside the gene matches. The CDR3 spells CASSRTIGQGHEQYF. DNA of the CDR3: TGTGCCAGCAGTCGGACGATCGGACAGGGCCACGAGCAGTACTTC.

The V call is TRBV9, the J call TRBJ1-2, with a possible D match to TRBD1 (5 bases). This CDR3 is 13 amino acids long. Germline V gives CDR1 SGDLS, CDR2 YYNGEE. V was cut by 2 bases and J by 6 bases, with 11 bases left in between. Written as DNA, the CDR3 is TGTGCCAGCAGCGTCAGGGAGGGCCATGGCTACACCTTC. It is translated as CASSVREGHGYTF. Supplemented by reference TRBV9 and TRBJ1-2, the full variable domain reads DSGVTQTPKHLITATGQRVTLRCSPRSGDLSVYWYQQSLDQGLQFLIQYYNGEERAKGNILERFSAQQFPDLHSELNLSSLELGDSALYFCASSVREGHGYTFGSGTRLTVV.

The V call is TRBV2, the J call TRBJ2-5; D is perhaps TRBD2 (6 bases). The CDR3 sequence is 14 residues long. The germline V and J ends were trimmed by 7 bases and 5 bases, with 17 bases remaining between them. Germline assignment: CDR1 SNHLY and CDR2 FYNNEI. CDR3 in amino acids: CASTGGTRWETQYF. The CDR3 nucleotides read TGTGCCAGCACCGGAGGGACCCGCTGGGAGACCCAGTACTTC.

This clone has a single count. V usage is TRBV11-2 and J usage is TRBJ2-7; the D gene is possibly TRBD2 (6 bases). Trimming pared 1 base from V and 0 bases from J, leaving 10 bases between. Germline V gives CDR1 SGHAT, CDR2 FQNNGV. CDR3 size: 15 residues. The CDR3 sequence: CASSLGRGSSYEQYF. The DNA of the CDR3 is TGTGCCAGCAGCTTAGGACGGGGGAGCTCCTACGAGCAGTACTTC.

This clone was found a few times. This chain connects TRBV6-9 to TRBJ1-6; weak D call: TRBD1 (6 bases). The CDR3 sequence is 15 residues long. Germline CDR1 reads MNHGY; CDR2 reads SVAAGI. Between the trimmed V and J ends, which lost 3 bases and 8 bases, there was a span of 14 bases. CDR3 DNA sequence: TGTGCCAGCAGTTACCTCGGACAGCAGGATTCACCCCTCCACTTT. This gives the protein CASSYLGQQDSPLHF.

The CDR3 DNA sequence: TGTGCCTGGAGTGTACAGGGGACTCAGCCCCAGCATTTT. Translating gives CAWSVQGTQPQHF. This chain uses TRBV30 with TRBJ1-5; 7 nucleotides line up with TRBD1. J was trimmed by 6 bases and V by 0 bases; bases with no gene match: 2. Germline CDR1 and CDR2: GTSNPN and SVGIG (reference sequence). The CDR3 covers 13 residues. The full variable domain, in which reference TRBV30 and TRBJ1-5 provide the parts outside the CDR3, is SQTIHQWPATLVQPVGSPLSLECTVEGTSNPNLYWYRQAAGRGLQLLFYSVGIGQISSEVPQNLSASRPQDRQFILSSKKLLLSDSGFYLCAWSVQGTQPQHFGDGTRLSIL.

The V call is TRBV9, the J call TRBJ1-2; possibly TRBD1 for D (6 bases). The V end lost 0 bases, the J end lost 4 bases, and 7 bases lay between the germline ends. Germline assignment: CDR1 SGDLS and CDR2 YYNGEE. This CDR3 contains 13 residues. The CDR3 is CASSVEQGYGYTF. The CDR3 nucleotides read TGTGCCAGCAGCGTAGAACAGGGCTATGGCTACACCTTC. Using reference TRBV9 and TRBJ1-2 for the parts outside the CDR3, the full variable domain is DSGVTQTPKHLITATGQRVTLRCSPRSGDLSVYWYQQSLDQGLQFLIQYYNGEERAKGNILERFSAQQFPDLHSELNLSSLELGDSALYFCASSVEQGYGYTFGSGTRLTVV.

The CDR3 reads CASSAPSGGYEQYF. The CDR3 DNA reads as TGTGCCAGCAGTGCCCCTAGCGGGGGGTACGAGCAGTACTTC. The chain combines TRBV6-6 with TRBJ2-7; 11 nucleotides line up with TRBD2. From germline, CDR1 is MNHNY and CDR2 SVGAGI (reference sequence). V was pared by 5 bases and J by 4 bases, with 4 bases of the junction left unmatched. CDR3 length: 14 residues.

The rearrangement links TRBV29-1 to TRBJ1-1; no reliable D call. V lost 1 base, J lost 5 bases, and 8 bases lay in between. The CDR3 totals 12 residues. Germline CDR1 reads SQVTM; CDR2 reads ANQGSEA. The CDR3 sequence: CSVEGFRTEAFF. CDR3 nucleotide sequence: TGCAGCGTTGAAGGTTTCAGAACTGAAGCTTTCTTT.

The rearrangement joins TRBV20-1 to TRBJ1-2; 8 bases match TRBD1. V lost 6 bases to trimming and J lost 5 bases; unmatched junction nucleotides: 2. The V gene's germline CDR1 is DFQATT and CDR2 SNEGSKA (reference sequence). The CDR3 sequence is 11 residues long. The CDR3 DNA reads as TGCAGTGCGACAGGGGAATATGGCTACACCTTC. Translating it yields CSATGEYGYTF.

The rearrangement uses TRBV6-4 and TRBJ2-1, with D tentatively TRBD2 (6 bases). V lost 4 bases and J 3 bases, leaving 13 bases between the germline ends. The germline CDR1 and CDR2 sequences are MRHNA and SNTAGT. The CDR3 is 15 residues long. For the CDR3, the DNA is TGTGCCAGCAGTGTTGCAGCGGGCTTCTACAATGAGCAGTTCTTC. It codes for CASSVAAGFYNEQFF.

The chain recombines TRBV7-6 with TRBJ2-5, with 7 bases that match TRBD2. V lost 0 bases and J lost 9; bases outside the gene matches: 22. This CDR3 is built from 19 residues. Germline CDR1 SGHVS, CDR2 FNYEAQ. The DNA of the CDR3 is TGTGCCAGCAGCTTAGCTCCTCGGGGGAGGGCCGCCGGATTTTTGGCCCAGTACTTC. Translated: CASSLAPRGRAAGFLAQYF. The whole variable domain, filled in from reference TRBV7-6 and TRBJ2-5, reads GAGVSQSPRYKVTKRGQDVALRCDPISGHVSLYWYRQALGQGPEFLTYFNYEAQQDKSGLPNDRFSAERPEGSISTLTIQRTEQRDSAMYRCASSLAPRGRAAGFLAQYFGPGTRLLVL.

The count of this clone is one. The rearrangement uses TRBV5-4 and TRBJ2-5; TRBD1 is a possible D gene (6 bases). V lost 3 bases and J lost 1, with 13 bases in between. The CDR3 consists of 15 residues. In germline, CDR1 is SGHNT, CDR2 YYREEE (reference sequence). The CDR3 DNA reads TGTGCCAGCAGCTACGTTCAGGGGACCCAAGAGACCCAGTACTTC. Residues: CASSYVQGTQETQYF.

The chain recombines TRBV19 with TRBJ1-2; D is perhaps TRBD1 (5 bases). The CDR3 is made up of 18 amino acids. Trimming took off 5 bases at V and 3 bases at J, with 25 bases between the two ends. In germline, CDR1 is LNHDA, CDR2 SQIVND (reference sequence). For the CDR3, the DNA is TGTGCCAGTAGTTCCTGGGGAGGGGCTCTCCCTCTTGACTATGGCTACACCTTC. It codes for CASSSWGGALPLDYGYTF. Filled out from reference TRBV19 and TRBJ1-2, the complete variable domain reads DGGITQSPKYLFRKEGQNVTLSCEQNLNHDAMYWYRQDPGQGLRLIYYSQIVNDFQKGDIAEGYSVSREKKESFPLTVTSAQKNPTAFYLCASSSWGGALPLDYGYTFGSGTRLTVV.

This chain connects TRBV12-3 or TRBV12-4 to TRBJ1-2, with 8 bases lining up with TRBD1. J gave up 7 bases and V 5 bases, and 6 bases lay outside the gene matches. CDR3 length: 13 residues. CDR3 nucleotide sequence: TGTGCCAGCAGTCCTGACAGGGGATTTGGCTACACCTTC. It is translated as CASSPDRGFGYTF.

The sample holds one count of this clone. This rearrangement joins TRBV6-6 to TRBJ2-4, with 10 bases matching TRBD1. Germline values: CDR1 MNHNY, CDR2 SVGAGI (reference sequence). The trim removed 5 bases at V and 9 bases at J, leaving 16 bases unmatched. CDR3 size: 17 residues. CDR3 nucleotide sequence: TGTGCCAGCAGTCTTGATCCGGGACAGGGGACTCTCACCATTCAGTACTTC. It is translated as CASSLDPGQGTLTIQYF.